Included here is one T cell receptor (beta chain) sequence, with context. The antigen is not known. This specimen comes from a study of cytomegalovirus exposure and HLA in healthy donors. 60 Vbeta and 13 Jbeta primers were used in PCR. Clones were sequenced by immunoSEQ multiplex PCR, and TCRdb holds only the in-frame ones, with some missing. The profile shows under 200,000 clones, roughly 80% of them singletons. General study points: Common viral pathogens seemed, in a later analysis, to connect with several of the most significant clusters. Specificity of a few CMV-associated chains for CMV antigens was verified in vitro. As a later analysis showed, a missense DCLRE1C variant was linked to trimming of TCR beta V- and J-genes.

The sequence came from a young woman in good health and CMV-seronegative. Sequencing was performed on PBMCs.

The CDR3 spells CASSSRTGGYEQYV. The CDR3, as DNA: TGTGCCAGCAGTTCCCGGACAGGGGGCTACGAGCAGTACGTC. The chain is built from TRBV6-1 and TRBJ2-7, with 10 bases matching TRBD1. CDR1 and CDR2 from the germline V gene are MNHNS and SASEGT. The V gene end was trimmed by 5 bases and the J gene end by 3 bases; junction bases not matched to a gene: 4. There are 14 residues in the CDR3.